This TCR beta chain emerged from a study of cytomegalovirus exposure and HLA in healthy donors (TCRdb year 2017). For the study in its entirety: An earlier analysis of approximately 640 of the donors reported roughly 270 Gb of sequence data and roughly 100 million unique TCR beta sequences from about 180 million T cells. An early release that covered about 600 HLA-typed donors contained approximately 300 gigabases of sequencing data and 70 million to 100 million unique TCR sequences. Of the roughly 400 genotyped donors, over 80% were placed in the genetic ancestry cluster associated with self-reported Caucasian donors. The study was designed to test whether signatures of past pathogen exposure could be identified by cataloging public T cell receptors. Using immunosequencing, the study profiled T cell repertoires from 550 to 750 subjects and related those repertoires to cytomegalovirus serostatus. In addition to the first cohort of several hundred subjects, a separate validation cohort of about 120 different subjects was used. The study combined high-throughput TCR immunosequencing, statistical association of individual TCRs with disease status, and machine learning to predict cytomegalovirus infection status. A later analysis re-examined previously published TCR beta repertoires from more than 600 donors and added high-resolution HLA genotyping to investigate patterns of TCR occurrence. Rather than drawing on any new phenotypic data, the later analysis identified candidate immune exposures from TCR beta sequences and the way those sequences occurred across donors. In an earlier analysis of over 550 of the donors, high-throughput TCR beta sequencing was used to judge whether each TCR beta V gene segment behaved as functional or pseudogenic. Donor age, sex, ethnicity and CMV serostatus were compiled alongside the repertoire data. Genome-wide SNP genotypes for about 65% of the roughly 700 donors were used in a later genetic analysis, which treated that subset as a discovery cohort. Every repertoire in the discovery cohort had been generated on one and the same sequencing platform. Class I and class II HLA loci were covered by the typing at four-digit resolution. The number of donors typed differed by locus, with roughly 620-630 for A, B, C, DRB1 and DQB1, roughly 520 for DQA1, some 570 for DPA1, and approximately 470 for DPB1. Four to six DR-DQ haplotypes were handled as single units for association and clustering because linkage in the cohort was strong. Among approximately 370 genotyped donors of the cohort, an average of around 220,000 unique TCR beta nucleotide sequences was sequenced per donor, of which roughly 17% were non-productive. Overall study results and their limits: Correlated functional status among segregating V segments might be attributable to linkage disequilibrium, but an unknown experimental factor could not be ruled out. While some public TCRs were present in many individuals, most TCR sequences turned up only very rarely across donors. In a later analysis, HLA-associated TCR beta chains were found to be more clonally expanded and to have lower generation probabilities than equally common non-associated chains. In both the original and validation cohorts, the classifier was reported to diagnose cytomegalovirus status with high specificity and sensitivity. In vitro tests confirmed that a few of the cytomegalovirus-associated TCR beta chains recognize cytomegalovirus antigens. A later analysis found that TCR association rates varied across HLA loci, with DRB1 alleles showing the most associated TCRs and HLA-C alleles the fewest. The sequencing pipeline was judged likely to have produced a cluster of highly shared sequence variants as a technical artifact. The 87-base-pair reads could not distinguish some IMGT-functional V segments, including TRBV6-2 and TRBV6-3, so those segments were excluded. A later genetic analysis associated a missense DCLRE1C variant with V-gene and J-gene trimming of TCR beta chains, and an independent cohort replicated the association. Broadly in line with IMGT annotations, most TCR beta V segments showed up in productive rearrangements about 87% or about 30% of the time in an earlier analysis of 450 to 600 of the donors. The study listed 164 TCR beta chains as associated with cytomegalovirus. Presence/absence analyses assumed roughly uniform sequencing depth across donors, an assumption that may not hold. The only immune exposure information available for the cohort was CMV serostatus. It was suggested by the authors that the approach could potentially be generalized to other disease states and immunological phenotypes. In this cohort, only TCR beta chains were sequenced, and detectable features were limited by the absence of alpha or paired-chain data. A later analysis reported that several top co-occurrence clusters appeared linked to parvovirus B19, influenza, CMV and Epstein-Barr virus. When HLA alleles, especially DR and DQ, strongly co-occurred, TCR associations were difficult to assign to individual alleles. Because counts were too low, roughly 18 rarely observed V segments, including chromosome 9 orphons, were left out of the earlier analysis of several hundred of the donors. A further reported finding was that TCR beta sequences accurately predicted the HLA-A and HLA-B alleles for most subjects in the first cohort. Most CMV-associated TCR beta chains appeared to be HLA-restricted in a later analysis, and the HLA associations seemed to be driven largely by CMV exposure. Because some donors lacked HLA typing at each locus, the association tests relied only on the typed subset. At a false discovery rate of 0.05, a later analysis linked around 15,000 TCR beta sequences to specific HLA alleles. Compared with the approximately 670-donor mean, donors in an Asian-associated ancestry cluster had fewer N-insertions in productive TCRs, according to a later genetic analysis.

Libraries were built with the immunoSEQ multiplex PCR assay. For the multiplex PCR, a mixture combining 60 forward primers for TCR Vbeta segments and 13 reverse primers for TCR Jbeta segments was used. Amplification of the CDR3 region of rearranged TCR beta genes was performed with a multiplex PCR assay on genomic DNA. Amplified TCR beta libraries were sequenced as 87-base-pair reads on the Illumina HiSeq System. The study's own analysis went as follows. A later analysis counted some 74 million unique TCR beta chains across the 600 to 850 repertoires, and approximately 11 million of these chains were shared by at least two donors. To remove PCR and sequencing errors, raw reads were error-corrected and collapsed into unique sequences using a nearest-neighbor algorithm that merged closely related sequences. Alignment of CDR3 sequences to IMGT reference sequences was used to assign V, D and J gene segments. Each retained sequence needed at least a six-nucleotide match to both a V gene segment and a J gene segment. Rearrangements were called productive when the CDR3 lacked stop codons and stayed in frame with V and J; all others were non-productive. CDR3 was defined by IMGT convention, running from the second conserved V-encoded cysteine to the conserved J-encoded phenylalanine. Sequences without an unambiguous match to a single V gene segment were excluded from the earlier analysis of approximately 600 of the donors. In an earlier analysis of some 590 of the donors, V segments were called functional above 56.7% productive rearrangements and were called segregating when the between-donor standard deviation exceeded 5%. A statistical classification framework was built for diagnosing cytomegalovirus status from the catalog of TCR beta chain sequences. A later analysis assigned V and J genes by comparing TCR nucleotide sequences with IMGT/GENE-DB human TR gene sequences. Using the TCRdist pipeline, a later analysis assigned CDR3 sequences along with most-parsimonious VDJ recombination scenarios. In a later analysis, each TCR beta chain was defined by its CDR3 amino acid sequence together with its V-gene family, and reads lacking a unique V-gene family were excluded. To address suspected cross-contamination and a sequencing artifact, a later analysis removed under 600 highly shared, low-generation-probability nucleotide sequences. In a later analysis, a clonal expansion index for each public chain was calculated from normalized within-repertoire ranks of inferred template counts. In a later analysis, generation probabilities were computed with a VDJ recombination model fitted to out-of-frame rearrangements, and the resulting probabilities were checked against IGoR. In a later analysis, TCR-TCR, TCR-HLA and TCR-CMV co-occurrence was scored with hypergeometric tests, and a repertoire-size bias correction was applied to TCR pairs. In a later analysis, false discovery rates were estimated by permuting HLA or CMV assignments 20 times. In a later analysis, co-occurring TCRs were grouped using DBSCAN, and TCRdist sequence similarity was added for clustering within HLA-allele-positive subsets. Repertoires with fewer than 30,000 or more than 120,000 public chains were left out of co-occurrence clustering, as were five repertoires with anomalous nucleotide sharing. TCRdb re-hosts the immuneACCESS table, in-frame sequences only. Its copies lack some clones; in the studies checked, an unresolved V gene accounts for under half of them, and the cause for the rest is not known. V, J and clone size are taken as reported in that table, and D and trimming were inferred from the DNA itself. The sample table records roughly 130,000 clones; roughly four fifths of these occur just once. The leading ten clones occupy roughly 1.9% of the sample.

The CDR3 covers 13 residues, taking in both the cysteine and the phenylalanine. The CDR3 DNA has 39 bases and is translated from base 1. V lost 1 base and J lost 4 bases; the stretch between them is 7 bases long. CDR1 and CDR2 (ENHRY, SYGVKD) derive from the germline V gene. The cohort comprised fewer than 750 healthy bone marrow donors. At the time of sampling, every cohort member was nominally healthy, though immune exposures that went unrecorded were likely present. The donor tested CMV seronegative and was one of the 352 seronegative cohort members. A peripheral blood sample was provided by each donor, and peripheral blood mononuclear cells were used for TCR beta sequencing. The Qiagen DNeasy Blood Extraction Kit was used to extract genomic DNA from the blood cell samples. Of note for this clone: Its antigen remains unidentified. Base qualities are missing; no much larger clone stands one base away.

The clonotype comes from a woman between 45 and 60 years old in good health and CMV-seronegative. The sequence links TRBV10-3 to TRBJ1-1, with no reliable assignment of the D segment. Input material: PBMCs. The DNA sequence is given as TGTGCCATCAGTGAGTTCCTAGGCACTGAAGCTTTCTTT. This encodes CAISEFLGTEAFF.